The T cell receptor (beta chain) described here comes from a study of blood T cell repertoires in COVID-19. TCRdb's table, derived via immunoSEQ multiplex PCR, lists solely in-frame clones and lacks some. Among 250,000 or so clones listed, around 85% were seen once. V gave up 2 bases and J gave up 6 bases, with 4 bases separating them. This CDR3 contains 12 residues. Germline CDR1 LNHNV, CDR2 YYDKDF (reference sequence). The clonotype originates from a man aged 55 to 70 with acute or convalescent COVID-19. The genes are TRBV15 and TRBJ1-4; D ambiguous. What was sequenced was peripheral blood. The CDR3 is CATSRPDEKLFF. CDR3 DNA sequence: TGTGCCACCAGCAGACCCGATGAAAAACTGTTTTTT.